This TCR beta chain appears in the sequencing data of a study of blood T cells in healthy people across ages. This clonotype was seen only a few times. What it binds is unknown. The use of a sample-barcoded 5' primer and a J-beta primer mix characterized a second PCR of roughly 6 to 12 cycles. MiXCR, applied by TCRdb to the 5' RACE reads, yields one record per CDR3 protein. The top ten hold 20% to 25% of the sample, which has 700,000 to 800,000 distinct CDR3 sequences, about 40% seen once. The V and J ends lost 3 bases and 2 bases respectively, with 11 bases between them. The CDR3 loop spans 14 amino acids. Germline CDR1 reads SGHRS; CDR2 reads YFSETQ. The sample providers were healthy Caucasian people from Russia, aged about 6 to 95. Broader study findings: For the donors, CMV status was unknown and possibly confounded expanded clonotype changes.

The specimen sequenced was blood. The V and J genes are TRBV5-1 and TRBJ1-2, with D perhaps TRBD1 (6 bases). The clonotype was recovered from a woman aged 55 to 70 in good health. The CDR3 DNA sequence: TGCGCCAGCAGCTCCTCGGGACAAAACTATGGCTACACCTTC. This codes for CASSSSGQNYGYTF.